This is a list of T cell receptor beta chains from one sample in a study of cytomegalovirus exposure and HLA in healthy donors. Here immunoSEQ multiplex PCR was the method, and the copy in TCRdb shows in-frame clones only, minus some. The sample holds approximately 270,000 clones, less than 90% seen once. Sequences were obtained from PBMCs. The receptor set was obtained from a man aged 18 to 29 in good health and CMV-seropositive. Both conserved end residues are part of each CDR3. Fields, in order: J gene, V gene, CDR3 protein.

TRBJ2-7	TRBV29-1	CSVQTQLGSHEQYF
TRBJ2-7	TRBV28	CASRAPGLGPYEQYF
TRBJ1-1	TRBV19	CASSIGRGWSTEAFF
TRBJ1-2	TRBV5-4	CASSSGAYGYTF
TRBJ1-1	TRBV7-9	CASSQVPQGEAFF
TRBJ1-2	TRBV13	CASSLVTDLSNGYTF
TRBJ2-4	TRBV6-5	CASKTGTNIQYF
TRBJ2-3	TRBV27	CASSQLAAFTDTQYF
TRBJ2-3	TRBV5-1	CASSWRDSGDTQYF
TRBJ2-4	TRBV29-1	CSVGGGLAKGKNIQYF
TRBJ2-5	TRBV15	CATSRDRPGGETQYF
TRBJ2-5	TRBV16	CASSQRTSGEETQYF
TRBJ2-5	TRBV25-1	CATSGQQETQYF
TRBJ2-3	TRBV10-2	CASSETLAGEGDTQYF
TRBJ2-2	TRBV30	CAWSPGAGELFF
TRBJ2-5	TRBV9	CASSVGDGETQYF
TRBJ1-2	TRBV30	CAWRGQGFGGYTF
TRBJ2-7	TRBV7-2	CASSFLGPYEQYF
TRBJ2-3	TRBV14	CASSQLQGAVTDTQYF
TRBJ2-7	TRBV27	CASSLGAGGTYEQYF
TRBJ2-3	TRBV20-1	CSARRSDTQYF
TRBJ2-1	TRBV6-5	CASRRDSFSYNEQFF